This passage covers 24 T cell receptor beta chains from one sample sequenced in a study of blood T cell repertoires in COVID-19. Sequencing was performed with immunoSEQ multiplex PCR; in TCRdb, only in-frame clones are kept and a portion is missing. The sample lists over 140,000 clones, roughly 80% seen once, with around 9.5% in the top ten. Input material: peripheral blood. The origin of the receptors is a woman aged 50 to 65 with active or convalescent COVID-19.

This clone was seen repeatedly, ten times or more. The CDR3 nucleotides read TGTGCCAGCAGCTTCACTAGCGGGATCACAGATACGCAGTATTTT. It encodes CASSFTSGITDTQYF. This chain connects TRBV7-6 to TRBJ2-3; TRBD2 matches at 10 bases. The CDR3 is made up of 15 amino acids. J gave up 2 bases and V 3 bases, and 2 bases lay outside the gene matches. CDR1 is SGHVS, CDR2 FNYEAQ, per germline.

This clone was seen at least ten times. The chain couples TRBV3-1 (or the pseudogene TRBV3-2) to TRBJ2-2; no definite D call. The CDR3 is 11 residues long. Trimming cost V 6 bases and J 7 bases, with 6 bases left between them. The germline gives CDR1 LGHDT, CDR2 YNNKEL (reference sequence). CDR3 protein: CASRYYGELFF. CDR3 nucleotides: TGTGCCAGCAGATACTACGGGGAGCTGTTTTTT.

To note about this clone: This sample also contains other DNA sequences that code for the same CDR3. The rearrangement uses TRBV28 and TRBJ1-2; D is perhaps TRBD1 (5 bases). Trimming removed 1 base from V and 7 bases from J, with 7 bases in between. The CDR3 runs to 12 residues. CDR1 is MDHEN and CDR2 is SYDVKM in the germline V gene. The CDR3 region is CASSLLQGGYTF. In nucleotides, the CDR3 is TGTGCCAGCAGTTTATTGCAGGGTGGCTACACCTTC.

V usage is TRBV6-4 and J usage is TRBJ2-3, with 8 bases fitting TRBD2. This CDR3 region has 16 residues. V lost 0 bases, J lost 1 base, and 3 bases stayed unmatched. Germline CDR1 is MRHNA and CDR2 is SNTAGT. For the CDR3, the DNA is TGTGCCAGCAGTGACTCGTACGGGGGGGGCACAGATACGCAGTATTTT. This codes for CASSDSYGGGTDTQYF.

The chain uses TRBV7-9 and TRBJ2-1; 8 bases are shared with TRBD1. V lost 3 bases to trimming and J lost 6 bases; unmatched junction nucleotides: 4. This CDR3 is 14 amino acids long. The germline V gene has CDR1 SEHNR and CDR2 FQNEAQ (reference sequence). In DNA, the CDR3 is TGTGCCAGCAGCTTCGGACAGGGCCTCAATGAGCAGTTCTTC. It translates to CASSFGQGLNEQFF.

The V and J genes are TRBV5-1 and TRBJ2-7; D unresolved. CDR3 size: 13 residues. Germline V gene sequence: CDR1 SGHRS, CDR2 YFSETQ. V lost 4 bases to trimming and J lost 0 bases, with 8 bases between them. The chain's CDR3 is CASSLQSSYEQYF. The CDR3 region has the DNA TGCGCCAGCAGCCTACAGAGCTCCTACGAGCAGTACTTC.

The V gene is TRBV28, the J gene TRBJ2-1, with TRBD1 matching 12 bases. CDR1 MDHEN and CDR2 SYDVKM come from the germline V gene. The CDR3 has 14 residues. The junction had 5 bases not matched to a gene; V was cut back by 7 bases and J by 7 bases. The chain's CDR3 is CASTGQGASNEQFF. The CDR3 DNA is TGTGCCAGCACGGGACAGGGGGCTTCTAATGAGCAGTTCTTC.

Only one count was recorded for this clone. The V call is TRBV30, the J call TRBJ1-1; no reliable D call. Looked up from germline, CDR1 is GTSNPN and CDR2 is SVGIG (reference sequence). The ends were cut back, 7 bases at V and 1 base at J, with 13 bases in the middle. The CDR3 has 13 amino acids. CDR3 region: CASPGRGNTEAFF. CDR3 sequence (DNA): TGTGCCTCCCCCGGCAGAGGGAACACTGAAGCTTTCTTT.

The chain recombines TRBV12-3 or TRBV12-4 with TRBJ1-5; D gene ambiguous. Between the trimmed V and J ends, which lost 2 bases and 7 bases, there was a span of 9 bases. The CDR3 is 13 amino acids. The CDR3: CASSLLDGQPQHF. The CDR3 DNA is TGTGCCAGCAGTTTACTAGATGGACAGCCCCAGCATTTT.

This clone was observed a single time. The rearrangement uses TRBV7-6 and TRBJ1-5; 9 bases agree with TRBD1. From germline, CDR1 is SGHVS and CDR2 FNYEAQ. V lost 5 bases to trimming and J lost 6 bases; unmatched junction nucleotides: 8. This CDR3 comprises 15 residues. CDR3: CASSPGTGSPQPQHF. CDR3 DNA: TGTGCCAGCAGCCCCGGGACAGGGTCCCCTCAGCCCCAGCATTTT.

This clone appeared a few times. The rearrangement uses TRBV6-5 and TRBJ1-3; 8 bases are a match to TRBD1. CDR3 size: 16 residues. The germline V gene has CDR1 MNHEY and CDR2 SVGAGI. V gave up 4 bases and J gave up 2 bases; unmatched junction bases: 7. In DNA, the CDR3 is TGTGCCAGCAGTTCGATGGACAGGGCGACTGGAAACACCATATATTTT. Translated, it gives CASSSMDRATGNTIYF.

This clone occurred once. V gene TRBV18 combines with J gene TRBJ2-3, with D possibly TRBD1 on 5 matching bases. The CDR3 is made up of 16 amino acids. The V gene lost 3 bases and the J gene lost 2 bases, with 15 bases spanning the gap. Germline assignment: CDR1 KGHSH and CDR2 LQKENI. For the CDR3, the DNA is TGTGCCAGCTCACCGGCACAGGCAACTTCCACAGATACGCAGTATTTT. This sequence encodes CASSPAQATSTDTQYF.

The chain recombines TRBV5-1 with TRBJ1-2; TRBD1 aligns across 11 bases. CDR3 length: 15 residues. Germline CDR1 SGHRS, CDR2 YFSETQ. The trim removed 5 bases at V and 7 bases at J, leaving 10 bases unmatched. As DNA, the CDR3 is TGCGCCAGCAGTCTAACCGGACAGGGGGCGAGTGGCTACACCTTC. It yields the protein CASSLTGQGASGYTF. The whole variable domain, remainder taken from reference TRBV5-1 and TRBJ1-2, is KAGVTQTPRYLIKTRGQQVTLSCSPISGHRSVSWYQQTPGQGLQFLFEYFSETQRNKGNFPGRFSGRQFSNSRSEMNVSTLELGDSALYLCASSLTGQGASGYTFGSGTRLTVV.

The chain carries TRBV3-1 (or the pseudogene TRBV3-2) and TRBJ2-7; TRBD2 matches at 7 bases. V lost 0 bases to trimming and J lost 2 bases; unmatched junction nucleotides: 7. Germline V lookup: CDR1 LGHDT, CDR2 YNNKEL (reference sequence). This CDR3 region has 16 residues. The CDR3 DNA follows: TGTGCCAGCAGCCAAGATCTCCTCAGCGGGGCCTACGAGCAGTACTTC. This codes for CASSQDLLSGAYEQYF.

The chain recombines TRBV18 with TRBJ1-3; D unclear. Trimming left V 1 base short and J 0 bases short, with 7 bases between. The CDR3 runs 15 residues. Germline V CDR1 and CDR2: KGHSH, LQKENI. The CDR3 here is CASSPQPSSGNTIYF. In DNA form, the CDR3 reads TGTGCCAGCTCACCACAACCCAGCTCTGGAAACACCATATATTTT.

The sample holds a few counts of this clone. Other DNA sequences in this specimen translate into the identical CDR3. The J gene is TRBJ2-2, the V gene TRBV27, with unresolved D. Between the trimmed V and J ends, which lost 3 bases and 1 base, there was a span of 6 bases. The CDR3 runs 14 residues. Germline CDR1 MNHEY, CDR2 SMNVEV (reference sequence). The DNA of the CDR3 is TGTGCCAGCAGTTTTAGAAGGAACACCGGGGAGCTGTTTTTT. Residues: CASSFRRNTGELFF.

CDR3 protein: CASRRGSVSANYGYTF. The CDR3 DNA reads TGTGCCAGCCGGAGGGGCAGCGTCTCAGCTAACTATGGCTACACCTTC. This chain links TRBV19 with TRBJ1-2; a weak D match, TRBD1 (5 bases). Germline V gives CDR1 LNHDA, CDR2 SQIVND (reference sequence). V dropped 9 bases and J dropped 0 bases, with 20 bases sitting between them. The CDR3 runs 16 residues.

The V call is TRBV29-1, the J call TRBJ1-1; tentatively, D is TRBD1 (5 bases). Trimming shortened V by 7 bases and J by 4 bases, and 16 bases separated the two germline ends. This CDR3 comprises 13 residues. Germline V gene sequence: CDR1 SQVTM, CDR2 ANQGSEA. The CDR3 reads CSGVQGPSTEAFF. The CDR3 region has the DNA TGCAGCGGGGTGCAGGGCCCGAGCACTGAAGCTTTCTTT.

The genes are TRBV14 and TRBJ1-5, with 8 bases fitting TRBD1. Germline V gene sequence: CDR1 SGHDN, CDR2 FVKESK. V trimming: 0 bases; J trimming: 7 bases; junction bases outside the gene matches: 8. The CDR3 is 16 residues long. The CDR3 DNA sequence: TGTGCCAGCAGCCAAGATCAGACAGGGGCCGGGCAGCCCCAGCATTTT. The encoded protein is CASSQDQTGAGQPQHF.

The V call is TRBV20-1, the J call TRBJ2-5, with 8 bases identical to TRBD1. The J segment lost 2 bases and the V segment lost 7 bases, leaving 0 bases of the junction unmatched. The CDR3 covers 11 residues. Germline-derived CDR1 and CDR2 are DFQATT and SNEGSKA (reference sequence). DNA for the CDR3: TGCAGTGGACAGGGGCAAGAGACCCAGTACTTC. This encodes CSGQGQETQYF.

The CDR3 DNA reads as TGTGCCAGCAGTAGACTCCGGACAGAAAAAGAGACCCAGTACTTC. Residues: CASSRLRTEKETQYF. This chain connects TRBV28 to TRBJ2-5; possible D gene TRBD1, 6 bases. The V and J ends lost 5 bases and 3 bases respectively, with 16 bases between them. CDR1 MDHEN and CDR2 SYDVKM come from the germline V gene. CDR3 length: 15 amino acids.

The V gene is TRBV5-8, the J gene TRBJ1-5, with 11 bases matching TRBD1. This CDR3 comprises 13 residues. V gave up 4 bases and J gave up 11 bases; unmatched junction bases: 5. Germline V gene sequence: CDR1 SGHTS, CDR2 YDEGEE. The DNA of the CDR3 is TGTGCCAGCAGCGTGGACAGGGGGCAGACCCAGCATTTT. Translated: CASSVDRGQTQHF.

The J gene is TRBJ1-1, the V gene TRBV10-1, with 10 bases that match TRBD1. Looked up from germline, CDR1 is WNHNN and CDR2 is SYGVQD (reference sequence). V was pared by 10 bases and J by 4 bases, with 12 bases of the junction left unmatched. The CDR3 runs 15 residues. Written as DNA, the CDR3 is TGCGCCATTGGGACAGGGGCGACTGTCGTCACTGAAGCTTTCTTT. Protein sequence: CAIGTGATVVTEAFF.

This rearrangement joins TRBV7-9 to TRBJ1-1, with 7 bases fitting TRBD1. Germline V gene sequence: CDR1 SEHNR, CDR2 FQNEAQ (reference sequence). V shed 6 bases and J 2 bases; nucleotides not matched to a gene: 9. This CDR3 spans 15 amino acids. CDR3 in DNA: TGTGCCAGCAGTCCGCCCGGGACAGTAAACACTGAAGCTTTCTTT. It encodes CASSPPGTVNTEAFF. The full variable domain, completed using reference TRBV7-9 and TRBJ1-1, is DTGVSQNPRHKITKRGQNVTFRCDPISEHNRLYWYRQTLGQGPEFLTYFQNEAQLEKSRLLSDRFSAERPKGSFSTLEIQRTEQGDSAMYLCASSPPGTVNTEAFFGQGTRLTVV.